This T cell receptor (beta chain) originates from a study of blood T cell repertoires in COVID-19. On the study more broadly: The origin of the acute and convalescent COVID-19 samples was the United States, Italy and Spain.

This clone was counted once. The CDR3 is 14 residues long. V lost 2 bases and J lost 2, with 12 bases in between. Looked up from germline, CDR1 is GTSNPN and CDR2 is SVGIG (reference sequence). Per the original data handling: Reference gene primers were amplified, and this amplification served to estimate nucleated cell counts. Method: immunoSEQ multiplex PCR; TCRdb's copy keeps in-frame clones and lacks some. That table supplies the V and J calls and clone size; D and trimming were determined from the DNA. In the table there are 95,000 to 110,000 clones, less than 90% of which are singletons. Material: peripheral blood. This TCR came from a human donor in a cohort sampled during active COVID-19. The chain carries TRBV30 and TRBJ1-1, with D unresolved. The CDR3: CAWSLTQSNTEAFF. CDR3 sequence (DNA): TGTGCCTGGAGTTTAACACAGAGCAACACTGAAGCTTTCTTT.